A selection of T cell receptor beta chains follows, all from one sample in a study of regulatory T cells in long-lasting Graves disease. TCRdb re-derived calls from the multiplex PCR reads in MiXCR, one entry per CDR3 protein. Of a few hundred thousand distinct CDR3 sequences listed, about 18% are singletons. The sample was also reused in another study, on T cells in Graves' hyperthyroidism and ophthalmopathy.

This sample comprised peripheral blood mononuclear cells (PBMCs), obtained at new diagnosis, from a patient treated with antithyroid drugs. The origin of the receptors is a woman aged 25 to 45 with Graves disease. Each CDR3 is given with its conserved first and last residue. The D gene is left open where the match is weak. Rows may omit the clone size; those that give it use once, few, many or a size class.

CDR3 length: 15; clone size: many; D gene: NA; J gene: TRBJ1-6; V gene: TRBV18; CDR3 protein: CASSPDRARESPLHF; CDR3 DNA: TGTGCCAGCTCACCCGATAGGGCCCGGGAATCACCCCTCCACTTT
CDR3 length: 14; clone size: few; D gene: NA; J gene: TRBJ2-7; V gene: TRBV7-6; CDR3 protein: CASSARRKVYEQYF; CDR3 DNA: TGTGCCAGCAGCGCAAGGAGAAAAGTCTACGAGCAGTACTTC
CDR3 length: 13; clone size: many; D gene: NA; J gene: TRBJ2-7; V gene: TRBV7-9; CDR3 protein: CASSFTESLKQYF; CDR3 DNA: TGTGCCAGCAGCTTCACGGAGTCCCTTAAGCAGTACTTC
CDR3 length: 14; clone size: many; D gene: NA; J gene: TRBJ2-3; V gene: TRBV7-9; CDR3 protein: CASSLLKGSDTQYF; CDR3 DNA: TGTGCCAGCAGCTTACTGAAGGGCTCAGATACGCAGTATTTT
CDR3 length: 13; clone size: NA; D gene: NA; J gene: TRBJ1-1; V gene: TRBV4-2; CDR3 protein: CASSQGGTYEAFF; CDR3 DNA: TGTGCCAGCAGCCAAGGTGGGACATATGAAGCTTTCTTT
CDR3 length: 13; clone size: many; D gene: NA; J gene: TRBJ2-4; V gene: TRBV20-1; CDR3 protein: CSAMLRGEDIQYF; CDR3 DNA: TGCAGTGCCATGCTCAGGGGTGAAGACATTCAGTACTTC
CDR3 length: 12; clone size: many; D gene: NA; J gene: TRBJ2-7; V gene: TRBV29-1; CDR3 protein: CSVEDYSYEQYF; CDR3 DNA: TGCAGCGTTGAGGACTACTCCTACGAGCAGTACTTC
CDR3 length: 14; clone size: NA; D gene: NA; J gene: TRBJ1-2; V gene: TRBV2; CDR3 protein: CASSLTVPNIGYTF; CDR3 DNA: TGTGCCAGCAGTTTGACAGTTCCGAATATCGGCTACACCTTC
CDR3 length: 21; clone size: NA; D gene: TRBD2; J gene: TRBJ2-3; V gene: TRBV5-4; CDR3 protein: CASSLDLAGGLHPFRADTQYF; CDR3 DNA: TGTGCCAGCAGCTTGGATCTAGCGGGGGGCCTCCACCCCTTTCGGGCCGATACGCAGTATTTT
CDR3 length: 15; clone size: NA; D gene: TRBD2; J gene: TRBJ2-1; V gene: TRBV29-1; CDR3 protein: CSAIRVAGGGNEQFF; CDR3 DNA: TGCAGCGCCATTCGGGTAGCGGGGGGGGGTAATGAGCAGTTCTTC
CDR3 length: 15; clone size: many; D gene: TRBD1; J gene: TRBJ1-4; V gene: TRBV20-1; CDR3 protein: CSAAGTGVIGEKLFF; CDR3 DNA: TGCAGTGCTGCCGGGACAGGGGTTATTGGGGAAAAACTGTTTTTT
CDR3 length: 16; clone size: many; D gene: NA; J gene: TRBJ1-5; V gene: TRBV2; CDR3 protein: CASSDSGFYSNQPQHF; CDR3 DNA: TGTGCCAGCAGTGATAGTGGTTTCTATAGCAATCAGCCCCAGCATTTT
CDR3 length: 15; clone size: many; D gene: TRBD1; J gene: TRBJ1-2; V gene: TRBV27; CDR3 protein: CASSPRTGNPYGYTF; CDR3 DNA: TGTGCCAGCAGTCCCCGGACAGGAAACCCATATGGCTACACCTTC
CDR3 length: 13; clone size: many; D gene: NA; J gene: TRBJ2-1; V gene: TRBV9; CDR3 protein: CASSGAGLGEQFF; CDR3 DNA: TGTGCCAGCAGCGGGGCAGGGCTGGGTGAGCAGTTCTTC
CDR3 length: 14; clone size: NA; D gene: TRBD1; J gene: TRBJ1-4; V gene: TRBV20-1; CDR3 protein: CSASRTGGIEKLFF; CDR3 DNA: TGCAGTGCTAGCCGGACAGGGGGTATTGAAAAACTGTTTTTT
CDR3 length: 13; clone size: many; D gene: NA; J gene: TRBJ1-1; V gene: TRBV7-9; CDR3 protein: CASSALLNTEAFF; CDR3 DNA: TGTGCCAGCAGCGCCCTTTTGAACACTGAAGCTTTCTTT
CDR3 length: 14; clone size: many; D gene: NA; J gene: TRBJ1-1; V gene: TRBV9; CDR3 protein: CASTLGHLNTEAFF; CDR3 DNA: TGTGCCAGCACCCTCGGACACCTGAACACTGAAGCTTTCTTT
CDR3 length: 15; clone size: many; D gene: TRBD1; J gene: TRBJ2-1; V gene: TRBV12-3/TRBV12-4; CDR3 protein: CATQGDRGVRSEQFF; CDR3 DNA: TGTGCCACCCAGGGGGACAGGGGCGTTAGGAGTGAGCAGTTCTTC
CDR3 length: 14; clone size: many; D gene: NA; J gene: TRBJ1-2; V gene: TRBV2; CDR3 protein: CASSPFAQGEGYTF; CDR3 DNA: TGTGCCAGCAGTCCGTTCGCCCAGGGAGAGGGCTACACCTTC
CDR3 length: 13; clone size: many; D gene: TRBD1; J gene: TRBJ1-1; V gene: TRBV5-1; CDR3 protein: CASSPGTELEAFF; CDR3 DNA: TGCGCCAGCAGCCCCGGGACAGAACTTGAAGCTTTCTTT
CDR3 length: 12; clone size: many; D gene: NA; J gene: TRBJ2-1; V gene: TRBV10-1; CDR3 protein: CASPGPPDEQFF; CDR3 DNA: TGCGCCAGCCCAGGTCCCCCTGACGAGCAGTTCTTC
CDR3 length: 13; clone size: many; D gene: NA; J gene: TRBJ1-1; V gene: TRBV11-2; CDR3 protein: CASGSWLFTEAFF; CDR3 DNA: TGTGCCAGCGGGAGTTGGCTTTTCACTGAAGCTTTCTTT
CDR3 length: 13; clone size: many; D gene: TRBD1; J gene: TRBJ1-1; V gene: TRBV15; CDR3 protein: CATSTDRDTEAFF; CDR3 DNA: TGTGCCACCAGCACAGACAGGGACACTGAAGCTTTCTTT
CDR3 length: 15; clone size: many; D gene: TRBD2; J gene: TRBJ2-1; V gene: TRBV9; CDR3 protein: CASSVVAGGPNEQFF; CDR3 DNA: TGTGCCAGCAGCGTAGTTGCGGGGGGGCCGAATGAGCAGTTCTTC
CDR3 length: 15; clone size: few; D gene: TRBD2; J gene: TRBJ2-3; V gene: TRBV20-1; CDR3 protein: CSASGGASRTDTQYF; CDR3 DNA: TGCAGTGCTAGCGGGGGGGCCTCCCGCACAGATACGCAGTATTTT
CDR3 length: 15; clone size: many; D gene: TRBD1; J gene: TRBJ1-4; V gene: TRBV6-1; CDR3 protein: CASSPRTGSPEKLFF; CDR3 DNA: TGTGCCAGCAGTCCCCGGACAGGGAGCCCCGAAAAACTGTTTTTT
CDR3 length: 15; clone size: many; D gene: NA; J gene: TRBJ1-3; V gene: TRBV7-9; CDR3 protein: CASSLFGAAGNTIYF; CDR3 DNA: TGTGCCAGCAGCTTATTCGGGGCTGCTGGAAACACCATATATTTT
CDR3 length: 16; clone size: NA; D gene: NA; J gene: TRBJ2-5; V gene: TRBV6-5; CDR3 protein: CASSYSNVRRVETQYF; CDR3 DNA: TGTGCCAGCAGTTACTCGAACGTACGCAGGGTGGAGACCCAGTACTTC
CDR3 length: 15; clone size: NA; D gene: TRBD1; J gene: TRBJ2-7; V gene: TRBV5-4; CDR3 protein: CASSSQTGDGISQYF; CDR3 DNA: TGTGCCAGCAGCTCGCAGACAGGGGATGGAATCTCGCAGTACTTC
CDR3 length: 18; clone size: many; D gene: TRBD1; J gene: TRBJ1-5; V gene: TRBV20-1; CDR3 protein: CSARAPGTGTPSNQPQHF; CDR3 DNA: TGCAGTGCTAGAGCGCCGGGGACAGGGACTCCTAGCAATCAGCCCCAGCATTTT
CDR3 length: 14; clone size: many; D gene: TRBD1; J gene: TRBJ1-1; V gene: TRBV6-1; CDR3 protein: CASRTGGEITEAFF; CDR3 DNA: TGTGCCAGCAGGACAGGGGGAGAGATCACTGAAGCTTTCTTT
CDR3 length: 16; clone size: many; D gene: NA; J gene: TRBJ2-1; V gene: TRBV5-6; CDR3 protein: CASILRDWSGGNEQFF; CDR3 DNA: TGTGCCAGCATTTTAAGGGACTGGAGTGGGGGCAATGAGCAGTTCTTC
CDR3 length: 14; clone size: NA; D gene: NA; J gene: TRBJ1-1; V gene: TRBV10-3; CDR3 protein: CAISPGGGNTEAFF; CDR3 DNA: TGTGCCATCAGTCCTGGGGGGGGGAACACTGAAGCTTTCTTT
CDR3 length: 15; clone size: many; D gene: NA; J gene: TRBJ1-5; V gene: TRBV19; CDR3 protein: CASSHGPKGNQPQHF; CDR3 DNA: TGTGCCAGTTCTCACGGGCCCAAAGGAAACCAGCCCCAGCATTTT
CDR3 length: 12; clone size: many; D gene: NA; J gene: TRBJ1-4; V gene: TRBV12-3/TRBV12-4; CDR3 protein: CASNRGDEKLFF; CDR3 DNA: TGTGCCAGCAATCGAGGAGACGAAAAACTGTTTTTT
CDR3 length: 17; clone size: many; D gene: TRBD1; J gene: TRBJ2-6; V gene: TRBV14; CDR3 protein: CASSRDRGNSGANVLTF; CDR3 DNA: TGTGCCAGCAGCCGGGACAGGGGAAACTCTGGGGCCAACGTCCTGACTTTC
CDR3 length: 15; clone size: NA; D gene: TRBD2; J gene: TRBJ2-7; V gene: TRBV4-2; CDR3 protein: CASTLQSGGSYEQYF; CDR3 DNA: TGTGCCAGCACCCTCCAGAGCGGGGGGTCCTACGAGCAGTACTTC
CDR3 length: 14; clone size: many; D gene: NA; J gene: TRBJ2-7; V gene: TRBV2; CDR3 protein: CASRPTTSIYEQYF; CDR3 DNA: TGTGCCAGCAGACCCACCACCTCCATCTACGAGCAGTACTTC
CDR3 length: 14; clone size: NA; D gene: NA; J gene: TRBJ1-4; V gene: TRBV6-4; CDR3 protein: CATTRTDTNEKLFF; CDR3 DNA: TGTGCCACCACTCGGACAGATACTAATGAAAAACTGTTTTTT
CDR3 length: 16; clone size: many; D gene: TRBD2; J gene: TRBJ2-1; V gene: TRBV5-1; CDR3 protein: CASSGGLATSYNEQFF; CDR3 DNA: TGCGCCAGCAGCGGGGGACTAGCAACGTCCTACAATGAGCAGTTCTTC
CDR3 length: 14; clone size: many; D gene: TRBD2; J gene: TRBJ2-3; V gene: TRBV7-2; CDR3 protein: CASSGTGGTDTQYF; CDR3 DNA: TGTGCCAGCAGCGGAACGGGGGGAACAGATACGCAGTATTTT
CDR3 length: 16; clone size: many; D gene: NA; J gene: TRBJ2-7; V gene: TRBV4-1; CDR3 protein: CASSLPKGAGKGEQYF; CDR3 DNA: TGCGCCAGCAGCCTCCCGAAGGGGGCGGGAAAAGGCGAGCAGTACTTC
CDR3 length: 15; clone size: NA; D gene: NA; J gene: TRBJ1-6; V gene: TRBV10-3; CDR3 protein: CAISDAGRGDSPLHF; CDR3 DNA: TGTGCCATCAGTGACGCAGGGAGGGGCGATTCACCCCTCCACTTT
CDR3 length: 15; clone size: many; D gene: NA; J gene: TRBJ1-3; V gene: TRBV20-1; CDR3 protein: CSAPALGSSGNTIYF; CDR3 DNA: TGCAGTGCCCCAGCCCTGGGGAGCTCTGGAAACACCATATATTTT
CDR3 length: 15; clone size: NA; D gene: TRBD2; J gene: TRBJ2-7; V gene: TRBV3-1; CDR3 protein: CASSQGFGLAGEQYF; CDR3 DNA: TGTGCCAGCAGCCAAGGCTTTGGGCTAGCGGGGGAGCAGTACTTC
CDR3 length: 14; clone size: many; D gene: NA; J gene: TRBJ1-5; V gene: TRBV7-8; CDR3 protein: CASSSFWGPQPQHF; CDR3 DNA: TGTGCCAGCAGCTCCTTCTGGGGACCTCAGCCCCAGCATTTT
CDR3 length: 15; clone size: many; D gene: NA; J gene: TRBJ2-5; V gene: TRBV10-3; CDR3 protein: CAISPEGPKMETQYF; CDR3 DNA: TGTGCCATCAGTCCCGAGGGGCCAAAGATGGAGACCCAGTACTTC
CDR3 length: 14; clone size: many; D gene: NA; J gene: TRBJ2-1; V gene: TRBV20-1; CDR3 protein: CSAPTLRGNNEQFF; CDR3 DNA: TGCAGTGCCCCCACCCTTAGAGGGAACAATGAGCAGTTCTTC
CDR3 length: 16; clone size: NA; D gene: TRBD1; J gene: TRBJ2-1; V gene: TRBV5-4; CDR3 protein: CASSLGLGQGIDEQFF; CDR3 DNA: TGTGCCAGCAGCTTGGGGCTCGGACAGGGGATCGATGAGCAGTTCTTC
CDR3 length: 12; clone size: many; D gene: NA; J gene: TRBJ1-1; V gene: TRBV2; CDR3 protein: CASPGTGTEAFF; CDR3 DNA: TGTGCCAGCCCCGGGACCGGCACTGAAGCTTTCTTT
CDR3 length: 15; clone size: many; D gene: NA; J gene: TRBJ1-2; V gene: TRBV2; CDR3 protein: CASSEALPGYYGYTF; CDR3 DNA: TGTGCCAGCAGTGAAGCGCTTCCAGGGTACTATGGCTACACCTTC
CDR3 length: 16; clone size: many; D gene: TRBD1; J gene: TRBJ1-2; V gene: TRBV20-1; CDR3 protein: CSARFPASGTGYGYTF; CDR3 DNA: TGCAGTGCTAGATTCCCTGCGTCCGGGACAGGCTATGGCTACACCTTC
CDR3 length: 12; clone size: many; D gene: NA; J gene: TRBJ2-7; V gene: TRBV12-3/TRBV12-4; CDR3 protein: CASCVFPREQYF; CDR3 DNA: TGTGCCAGCTGCGTTTTCCCTCGGGAGCAGTACTTC
CDR3 length: 12; clone size: many; D gene: NA; J gene: TRBJ2-5; V gene: TRBV20-1; CDR3 protein: CSAKGRQETQYF; CDR3 DNA: TGCAGTGCTAAGGGACGTCAAGAGACCCAGTACTTC